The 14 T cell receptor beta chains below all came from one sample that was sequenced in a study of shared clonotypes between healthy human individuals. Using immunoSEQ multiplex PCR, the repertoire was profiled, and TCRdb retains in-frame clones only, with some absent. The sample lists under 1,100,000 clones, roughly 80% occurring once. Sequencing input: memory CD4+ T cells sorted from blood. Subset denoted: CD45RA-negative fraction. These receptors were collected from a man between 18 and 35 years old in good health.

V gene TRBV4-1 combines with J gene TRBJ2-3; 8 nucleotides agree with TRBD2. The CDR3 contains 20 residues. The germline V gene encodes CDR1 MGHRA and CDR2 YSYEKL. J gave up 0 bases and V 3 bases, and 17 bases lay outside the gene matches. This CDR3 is CASSHPNKAGDLWSTDTQYF. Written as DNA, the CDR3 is TGCGCCAGCAGCCACCCTAATAAAGCGGGGGACCTTTGGAGCACAGATACGCAGTATTTT.

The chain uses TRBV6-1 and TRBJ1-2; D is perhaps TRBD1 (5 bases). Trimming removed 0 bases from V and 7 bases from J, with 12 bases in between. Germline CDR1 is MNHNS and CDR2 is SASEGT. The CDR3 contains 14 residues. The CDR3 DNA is TGTGCCAGCAGTGAAGCGTGGCAGGGAGGTGGCTACACCTTC. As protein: CASSEAWQGGGYTF.

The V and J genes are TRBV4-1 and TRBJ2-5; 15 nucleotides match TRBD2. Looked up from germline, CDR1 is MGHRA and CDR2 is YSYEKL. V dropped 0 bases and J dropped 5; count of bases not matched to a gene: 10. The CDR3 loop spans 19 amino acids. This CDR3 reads CASSQDAGTSGGMGETQYF. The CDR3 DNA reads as TGCGCCAGCAGCCAAGATGCTGGGACTAGCGGGGGGATGGGGGAGACCCAGTACTTC.

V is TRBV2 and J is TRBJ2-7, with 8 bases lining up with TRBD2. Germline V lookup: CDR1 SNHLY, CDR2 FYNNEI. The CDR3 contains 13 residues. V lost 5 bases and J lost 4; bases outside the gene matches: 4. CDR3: CASSTGGLYEQYF. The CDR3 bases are TGTGCCAGCAGTACGGGAGGGCTATACGAGCAGTACTTC. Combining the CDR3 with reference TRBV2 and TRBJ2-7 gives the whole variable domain EPEVTQTPSHQVTQMGQEVILRCVPISNHLYFYWYRQILGQKVEFLVSFYNNEISEKSEIFDDQFSVERPDGSNFTLKIRSTKLEDSAMYFCASSTGGLYEQYFGPGTRLTVT.

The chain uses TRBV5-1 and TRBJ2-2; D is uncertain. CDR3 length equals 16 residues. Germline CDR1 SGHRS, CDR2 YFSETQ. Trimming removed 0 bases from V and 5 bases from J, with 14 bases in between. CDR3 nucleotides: TGCGCCAGCAGCTTGGCCAAGGCAGGAAGGACCGGGGAGCTGTTTTTT. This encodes CASSLAKAGRTGELFF.

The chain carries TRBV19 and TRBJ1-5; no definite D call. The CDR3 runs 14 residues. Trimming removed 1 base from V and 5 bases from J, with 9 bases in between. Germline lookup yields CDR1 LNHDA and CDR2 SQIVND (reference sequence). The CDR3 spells CASSIGGPYQPQHF. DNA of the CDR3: TGTGCCAGTAGTATAGGAGGGCCCTATCAGCCCCAGCATTTT.

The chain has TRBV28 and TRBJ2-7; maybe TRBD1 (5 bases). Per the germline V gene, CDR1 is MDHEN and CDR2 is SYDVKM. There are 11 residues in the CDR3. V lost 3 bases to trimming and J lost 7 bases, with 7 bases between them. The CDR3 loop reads CASSFRVEQYF. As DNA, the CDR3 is TGTGCCAGCAGTTTCAGGGTAGAGCAGTACTTC.

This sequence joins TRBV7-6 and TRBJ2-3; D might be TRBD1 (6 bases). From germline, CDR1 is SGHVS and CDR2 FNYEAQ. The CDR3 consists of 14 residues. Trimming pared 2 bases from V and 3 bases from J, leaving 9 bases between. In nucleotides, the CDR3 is TGTGCCAGCAGCTTACTAGGACAGACAGATACGCAGTATTTT. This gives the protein CASSLLGQTDTQYF.

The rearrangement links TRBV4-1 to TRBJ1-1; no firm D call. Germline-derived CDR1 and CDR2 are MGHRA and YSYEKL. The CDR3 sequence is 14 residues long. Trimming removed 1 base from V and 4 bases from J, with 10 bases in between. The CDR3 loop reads CASSQVKGSTEAFF. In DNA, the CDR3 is TGCGCCAGCAGCCAAGTAAAAGGGTCCACTGAAGCTTTCTTT.

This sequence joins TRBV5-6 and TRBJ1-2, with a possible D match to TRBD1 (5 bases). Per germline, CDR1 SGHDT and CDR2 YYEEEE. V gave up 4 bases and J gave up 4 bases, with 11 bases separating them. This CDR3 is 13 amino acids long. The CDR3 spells CASSPGRTYGYTF. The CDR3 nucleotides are TGTGCCAGCAGCCCGGGACGGACCTATGGCTACACCTTC.

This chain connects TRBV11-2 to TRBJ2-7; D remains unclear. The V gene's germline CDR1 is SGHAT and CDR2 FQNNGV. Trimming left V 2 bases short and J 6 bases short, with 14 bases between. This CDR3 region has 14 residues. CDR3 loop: CASSLTYAGVEQYF. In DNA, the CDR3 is TGTGCCAGCAGCTTAACCTACGCAGGAGTCGAGCAGTACTTC.

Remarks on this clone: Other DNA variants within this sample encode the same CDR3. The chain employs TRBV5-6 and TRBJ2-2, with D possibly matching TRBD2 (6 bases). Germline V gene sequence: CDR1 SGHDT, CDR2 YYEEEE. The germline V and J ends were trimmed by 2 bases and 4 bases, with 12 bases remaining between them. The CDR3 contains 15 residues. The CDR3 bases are TGTGCCAGCAGCTTCTCGGGGGAGCGCACCGGGGAGCTGTTTTTT. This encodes CASSFSGERTGELFF. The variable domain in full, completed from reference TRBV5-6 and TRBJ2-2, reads DAGVTQSPTHLIKTRGQQVTLRCSPKSGHDTVSWYQQALGQGPQFIFQYYEEEERQRGNFPDRFSGHQFPNYSSELNVNALLLGDSALYLCASSFSGERTGELFFGEGSRLTVL.

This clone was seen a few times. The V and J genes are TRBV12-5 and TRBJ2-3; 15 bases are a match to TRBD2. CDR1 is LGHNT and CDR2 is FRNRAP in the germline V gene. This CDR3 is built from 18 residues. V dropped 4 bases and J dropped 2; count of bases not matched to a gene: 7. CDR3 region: CASGWGTSGRSSTDTQYF. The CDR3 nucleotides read TGTGCTAGTGGTTGGGGGACTAGCGGGAGGTCCTCCACAGATACGCAGTATTTT.

The CDR3 is CASEGSYNSPLHF. The CDR3 DNA is TGTGCCAGCGAAGGCTCCTATAATTCACCCCTCCACTTT. The rearrangement links TRBV28 to TRBJ1-6, with no clear D. Trimming took off 8 bases at V and 0 bases at J, with 5 bases between the two ends. From germline, CDR1 is MDHEN and CDR2 SYDVKM. This CDR3 has 13 amino acids.